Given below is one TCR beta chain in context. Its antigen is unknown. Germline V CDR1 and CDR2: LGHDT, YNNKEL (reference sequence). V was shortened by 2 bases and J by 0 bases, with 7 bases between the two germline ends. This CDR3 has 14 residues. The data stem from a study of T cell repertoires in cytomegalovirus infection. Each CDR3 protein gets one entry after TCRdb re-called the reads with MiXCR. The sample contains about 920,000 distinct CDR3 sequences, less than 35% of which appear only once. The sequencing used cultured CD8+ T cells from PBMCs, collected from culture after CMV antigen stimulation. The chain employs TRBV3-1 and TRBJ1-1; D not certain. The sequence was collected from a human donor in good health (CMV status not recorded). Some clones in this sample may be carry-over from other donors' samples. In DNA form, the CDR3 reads TGTGCCAGCAGCCAATCCAGTGTGAACACTGAAGCTTTCTTT. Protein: CASSQSSVNTEAFF. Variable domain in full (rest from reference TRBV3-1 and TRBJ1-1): DTAVSQTPKYLVTQMGNDKSIKCEQNLGHDTMYWYKQDSKKFLKIMFSYNNKELIINETVPNRFSPKSPDKAHLNLHINSLELGDSAVYFCASSQSSVNTEAFFGQGTRLTVV.